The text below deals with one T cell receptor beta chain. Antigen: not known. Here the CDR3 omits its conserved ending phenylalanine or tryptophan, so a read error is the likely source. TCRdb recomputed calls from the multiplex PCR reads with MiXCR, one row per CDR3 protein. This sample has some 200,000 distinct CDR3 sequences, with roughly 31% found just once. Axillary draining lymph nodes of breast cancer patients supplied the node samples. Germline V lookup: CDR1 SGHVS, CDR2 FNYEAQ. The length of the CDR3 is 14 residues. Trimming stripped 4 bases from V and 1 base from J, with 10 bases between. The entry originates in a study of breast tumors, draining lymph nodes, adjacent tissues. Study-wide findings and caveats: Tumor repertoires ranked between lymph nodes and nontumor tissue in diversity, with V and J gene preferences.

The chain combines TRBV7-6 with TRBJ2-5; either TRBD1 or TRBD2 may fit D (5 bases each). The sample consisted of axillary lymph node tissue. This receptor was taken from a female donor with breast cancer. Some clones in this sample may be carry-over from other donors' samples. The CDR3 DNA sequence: TGTGCCAGCAGCTCGGGGCAGATCCAAGAGACCCAGTACCTC. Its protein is CASSSGQIQETQYL.